This TCR beta chain derives from a study of blood T cell repertoires in COVID-19. Background on the study: Samples came from the United States, Italy and Spain, spanning acute and convalescent COVID-19.

The CDR3 spans 13 residues. Germline CDR1 reads SGHVS; CDR2 reads FNYEAQ. The junction had 2 bases not matched to a gene; V was cut back by 5 bases and J by 3 bases. Sequencing was performed with immunoSEQ multiplex PCR; in TCRdb, only in-frame clones are kept and a portion is missing. This table holds roughly 100,000 clones, roughly 85% found once. The sequenced material came from peripheral blood. J is TRBJ2-7 and V is TRBV7-6; 9 bases are shared with TRBD2. This TCR came from an elderly woman with acute or convalescent COVID-19. The CDR3 nucleotides read TGTGCCAGCAGCCCGACTAGCGGCTACGAGCAGTACTTC. As protein: CASSPTSGYEQYF.